This TCR beta chain was captured in a study of shared clonotypes between healthy human individuals. Study findings and constraints: The study found roughly 5.3% of naive CD4 clonotypes shared across several donors.

A word on this clone: As yet, its antigen is unknown.

Everyone who donated was a Caucasian adult who lived in Nashville, Tennessee. Data came from immunoSEQ multiplex PCR; TCRdb stores just in-frame clones and leaves some out. The sample carries over a million clones, around 82% recorded once. This CDR3 region has 15 residues. Germline V CDR1 and CDR2: LGHNA, YNFKEQ. V lost 0 bases and J 7 bases, leaving 12 bases between the germline ends. The sequencing sample was made of memory CD4+ T cells from PBMCs. Subset described: CD45RA-negative fraction. The V call is TRBV4-2, the J call TRBJ2-2; no reliable D call. The TCR was taken from a man between 18 and 35 years old in good health. Some clones in this sample may be carry-over from other donors' samples. The CDR3 DNA follows: TGTGCCAGCAGCCAAGAATCTGCGTTGTTCGGGGAGCTGTTTTTT. This translates into CASSQESALFGELFF.